This T cell receptor (beta chain) was sequenced during a study of T cell repertoires in ileal Crohn's disease. Study-wide context: M0 samples are biopsies from inflamed ileum in the resection specimen.

Described time point: inflamed ileum from the surgical specimen. CDR3 length: 12 residues. The V gene lost 1 base and the J gene lost 4 bases, with 6 bases spanning the gap. Germline V gene data show CDR1 as SGHRS and CDR2 as YFSETQ. TCRdb's table, derived via immunoSEQ multiplex PCR, lists solely in-frame clones and lacks some. Found here are fewer than 6,000 clones, 82% of them singletons; the top ten hold around 20%. The clonotype was recovered from an adult with Crohn's disease. The sample consisted of ileal tissue. This chain uses TRBV5-1 with TRBJ2-7; no firm D call. The CDR3 loop reads CASSLSQYEQYF. CDR3 nucleotides: TGCGCCAGCAGCTTGTCGCAATACGAGCAGTACTTC.